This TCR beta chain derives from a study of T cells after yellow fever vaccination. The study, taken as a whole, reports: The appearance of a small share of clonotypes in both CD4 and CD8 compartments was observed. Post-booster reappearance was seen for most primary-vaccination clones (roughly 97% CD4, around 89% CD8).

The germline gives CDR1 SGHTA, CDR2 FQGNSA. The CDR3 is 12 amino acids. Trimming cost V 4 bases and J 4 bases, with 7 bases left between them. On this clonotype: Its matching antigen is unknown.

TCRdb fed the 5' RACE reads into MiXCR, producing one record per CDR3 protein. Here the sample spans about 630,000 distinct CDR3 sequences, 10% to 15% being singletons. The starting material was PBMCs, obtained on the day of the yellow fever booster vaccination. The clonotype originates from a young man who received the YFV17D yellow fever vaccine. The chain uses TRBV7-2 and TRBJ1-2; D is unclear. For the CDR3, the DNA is TGTGCCAGCAGCTCCGAGGGCTATGGCTACACCTTC. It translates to CASSSEGYGYTF.